The 11 T cell receptor beta chains below were found in one sample sequenced in a study of shared clonotypes between healthy human individuals. TCRdb keeps only in-frame clones here, not all; method: immunoSEQ multiplex PCR. Of roughly 1,000,000 clones listed, around 82% were seen once; the top ten hold more than 0.5%. The material sequenced was memory CD4+ T cells from PBMCs. Subset described: CD45RA-negative fraction. All receptors derive from a man younger than 30 in good health. Some clones in this sample may be carry-over from other donors' samples.

This chain joins TRBV6-6 and TRBJ1-4; possibly TRBD1 for D (5 bases). The germline gives CDR1 MNHNY, CDR2 SVGAGI (reference sequence). The V end lost 6 bases, the J end lost 5 bases, and 16 bases lay between the germline ends. The CDR3 spans 15 residues. The chain's CDR3 is CASSPFWGPNEKLFF. In DNA form, the CDR3 reads TGTGCCAGCAGCCCCTTTTGGGGCCCGAATGAAAAACTGTTTTTT.

This clone was picked up a small number of times. This sample also contains other DNA sequences that code for the same CDR3. The chain carries TRBV5-1 and TRBJ1-1, with 9 bases aligning to TRBD1. This CDR3 spans 14 amino acids. The junction had 7 bases not matched to a gene; V was cut back by 4 bases and J by 6 bases. Germline values: CDR1 SGHRS, CDR2 YFSETQ. The CDR3 here is CASSAGTGYPEAFF. In DNA, the CDR3 is TGCGCCAGCAGCGCCGGGACAGGGTACCCTGAAGCTTTCTTT.

This clone was picked up one time. The chain couples TRBV4-1 to TRBJ2-3; the match to TRBD2 covers 8 bases. This CDR3 comprises 19 residues. The V and J ends lost 1 base and 2 bases, in that order; junction bases with no gene match: 14. The V gene's germline CDR1 is MGHRA and CDR2 YSYEKL. The CDR3 nucleotides read TGCGCCAGCAGCCAAGTCGTTATAGGGCGGGAGGTAGTCACAGATACGCAGTATTTT. Encoded protein: CASSQVVIGREVVTDTQYF.

Only one count was recorded for this clone. This chain joins TRBV15 and TRBJ2-1; D is possibly TRBD2 (6 bases). Trimming took 3 bases from V and 2 from J, leaving 17 bases between them. The CDR3 runs 17 residues. Germline V gives CDR1 LNHNV, CDR2 YYDKDF (reference sequence). CDR3 coding DNA: TGTGCCACCAGCAGTACTCAACAGGCTAGCGCCTACAATGAGCAGTTCTTC. It codes for CATSSTQQASAYNEQFF.

The CDR3 coding sequence is TGTGCCAGCAGTCCCCGGGCGGGGGGGCGAGGGCAGCCCCAGCATTTT. It encodes CASSPRAGGRGQPQHF. J is TRBJ1-5 and V is TRBV28, with a possible D match to TRBD1 (6 bases). The V gene lost 5 bases and the J gene lost 7 bases, with 21 bases spanning the gap. The CDR3 spans 16 residues. Germline V gene data show CDR1 as MDHEN and CDR2 as SYDVKM.

This sequence joins TRBV19 and TRBJ2-7, with 9 bases lining up with TRBD2. Trimming took 6 bases from V and 2 from J; bases not matched to a gene: 5. The CDR3 is made up of 14 amino acids. The germline CDR1 and CDR2 sequences are LNHDA and SQIVND (reference sequence). The CDR3 region has the DNA TGTGCCAGTAGGGCTAGCGGGGAGCCCTACGAGCAGTACTTC. Protein sequence: CASRASGEPYEQYF.

The chain combines TRBV28 with TRBJ1-2; 9 bases line up with TRBD1. The CDR3 is 14 residues long. The germline V gene encodes CDR1 MDHEN and CDR2 SYDVKM. V was clipped by 7 bases and J by 7 bases; unmatched bases: 10. Here the CDR3 reads CASITLQGASGYTF. The CDR3 region has the DNA TGTGCCAGCATCACCCTACAGGGGGCGAGTGGCTACACCTTC.

This sequence joins TRBV5-6 and TRBJ2-7; no definite D call. The CDR3 is made up of 13 amino acids. Between the trimmed V and J ends, which lost 0 bases and 7 bases, there was a span of 11 bases. Germline V lookup: CDR1 SGHDT, CDR2 YYEEEE. CDR3 loop: CASSLERPGEQYF. DNA of the CDR3: TGTGCCAGCAGCTTGGAAAGGCCTGGAGAGCAGTACTTC.

The genes are TRBV7-2 and TRBJ2-4; D not resolved. The length of the CDR3 is 12 residues. The germline V gene has CDR1 SGHTA and CDR2 FQGNSA. The V and J ends lost 4 bases and 4 bases respectively, with 5 bases between them. CDR3 loop: CASSSVKNIQYF. The CDR3, as DNA: TGTGCCAGCAGCTCGGTAAAAAACATTCAGTACTTC.

This chain links TRBV7-9 with TRBJ2-7; TRBD1 matches 11 bases. The J segment lost 6 bases and the V segment lost 5 bases, leaving 21 bases of the junction unmatched. This CDR3 has 19 residues. Germline V gene sequence: CDR1 SEHNR, CDR2 FQNEAQ (reference sequence). This chain's CDR3 is CASSRIRDRGNGSPGEQYF. The CDR3 DNA reads TGTGCCAGCAGCCGGATCCGGGACAGGGGGAACGGAAGTCCGGGCGAGCAGTACTTC. The variable domain in full, with the rest retrieved from reference TRBV7-9 and TRBJ2-7, is DTGVSQNPRHKITKRGQNVTFRCDPISEHNRLYWYRQTLGQGPEFLTYFQNEAQLEKSRLLSDRFSAERPKGSFSTLEIQRTEQGDSAMYLCASSRIRDRGNGSPGEQYFGPGTRLTVT.

V and J are TRBV30 and TRBJ2-3; unclear D gene. There are 12 residues in the CDR3. The V gene lost 2 bases and the J gene lost 10 bases, with 13 bases spanning the gap. Germline V lookup: CDR1 GTSNPN, CDR2 SVGIG (reference sequence). Here the CDR3 reads CAWSLTTLPQYF. CDR3 DNA: TGTGCCTGGAGTCTTACAACGTTACCGCAGTATTTT.